The 3 T cell receptor beta chains below were found in one sample sequenced in a study of blood T cells in healthy people across ages. For the second PCR, which ran for roughly 7 to 11 cycles, a sample-barcoded 5' primer and a J-beta primer mix were used. TCRdb analysed the 5' RACE reads with MiXCR anew, one entry per CDR3 protein. Of roughly 700,000 distinct CDR3 sequences listed, around 45% are singletons. Sequencing input: blood. All receptors come from a woman aged 55-69 years in good health.

This chain connects TRBV27 to TRBJ2-3, with 8 bases aligning to TRBD1. CDR3 length equals 15 residues. Unmatched junction bases numbered 7, after V lost 7 bases and J lost 1 base. Germline CDR1 is MNHEY and CDR2 is SMNVEV (reference sequence). For the CDR3, the DNA is TGTGCCAGCAAAGTCTTGGACAGGGGCACAGATACGCAGTATTTT. Translation: CASKVLDRGTDTQYF.

This clonotype was counted at least ten times. The V gene is TRBV24-1, the J gene TRBJ2-1; D gene unclear. The CDR3 has 12 amino acids. V dropped 5 bases and J dropped 6 bases, with 7 bases sitting between them. The germline gives CDR1 KGHDR, CDR2 SFDVKD. In DNA form, the CDR3 reads TGTGCCACCAGTGTCAACAGCAATGAGCAGTTCTTC. Translating gives CATSVNSNEQFF.

A few counts support this clonotype. V is TRBV12-3 or TRBV12-4 and J is TRBJ2-1; 9 positions match TRBD2. V dropped 1 base and J dropped 5; count of bases not matched to a gene: 3. The CDR3 has 15 amino acids. Written as DNA, the CDR3 is TGTGCCAGCAGTTTAGAGGGACTAGCAGACAATGAGCAGTTCTTC. This translates into CASSLEGLADNEQFF.